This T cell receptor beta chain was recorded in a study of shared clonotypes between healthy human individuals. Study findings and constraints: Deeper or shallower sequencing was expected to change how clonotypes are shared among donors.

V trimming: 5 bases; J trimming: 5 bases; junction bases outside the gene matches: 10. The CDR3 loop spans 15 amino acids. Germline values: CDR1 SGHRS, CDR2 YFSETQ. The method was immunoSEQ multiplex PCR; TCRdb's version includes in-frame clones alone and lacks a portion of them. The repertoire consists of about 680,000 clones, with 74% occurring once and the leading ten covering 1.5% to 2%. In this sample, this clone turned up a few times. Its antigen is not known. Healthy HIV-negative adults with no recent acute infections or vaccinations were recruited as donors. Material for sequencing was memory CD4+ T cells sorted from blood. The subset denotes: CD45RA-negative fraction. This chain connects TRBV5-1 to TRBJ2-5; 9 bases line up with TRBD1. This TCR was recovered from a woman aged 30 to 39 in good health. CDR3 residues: CASSIGQGHFETQYF. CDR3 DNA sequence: TGCGCCAGCAGTATTGGACAGGGGCATTTTGAGACCCAGTACTTC.